This entry lists 14 T cell receptor beta chains sequenced from one sample in a study of early T cells in non-severe SARS-CoV-2 infection. In TCRdb, the 5' RACE reads were re-called with MiXCR into one record per CDR3 protein. Here the sample spans about 63,000 distinct CDR3 sequences, 10% to 15% being singletons. The sequenced sample was whole blood. Receptors were obtained from an adult who was a healthcare worker with PCR-confirmed SARS-CoV-2 infection or an uninfected control (not recorded which).

This clonotype was seen at least ten times. The chain couples TRBV30 to TRBJ2-3; 13 positions agree with TRBD2. CDR1 GTSNPN and CDR2 SVGIG come from the germline V gene (reference sequence). V lost 3 bases, J lost 6 bases, and 3 bases stayed unmatched. The CDR3 contains 14 residues. The CDR3: CAWRWTSGSDTQYF. The DNA for the CDR3 is TGTGCCTGGAGATGGACTAGCGGGAGTGATACGCAGTATTTT. Variable domain in full (rest from reference TRBV30 and TRBJ2-3): SQTIHQWPATLVQPVGSPLSLECTVEGTSNPNLYWYRQAAGRGLQLLFYSVGIGQISSEVPQNLSASRPQDRQFILSSKKLLLSDSGFYLCAWRWTSGSDTQYFGPGTRLTVL.

This clonotype was counted ten times or more. This sequence joins TRBV2 and TRBJ1-2; TRBD1 matches 7 bases. The CDR3 consists of 14 residues. Germline CDR1 reads SNHLY; CDR2 reads FYNNEI. Trimming removed 6 bases from V and 5 bases from J; junction bases left unmatched: 9. The CDR3: CASRAGQLYYGYTF. CDR3 nucleotides: TGTGCCAGCAGGGCGGGACAGCTTTATTATGGCTACACCTTC. Looking up the rest from reference TRBV2 and TRBJ1-2 gives the full variable domain: EPEVTQTPSHQVTQMGQEVILRCVPISNHLYFYWYRQILGQKVEFLVSFYNNEISEKSEIFDDQFSVERPDGSNFTLKIRSTKLEDSAMYFCASRAGQLYYGYTFGSGTRLTVV.

This clonotype is classed as medium-sized. This chain joins TRBV7-2 and TRBJ2-7; 9 bases are a match to TRBD2. Germline V gene sequence: CDR1 SGHTA, CDR2 FQGNSA. The CDR3 has 17 residues. V was pared by 4 bases and J by 7 bases, with 17 bases of the junction left unmatched. CDR3 DNA: TGTGCCAGCAGCTCCGTCCCCAGCGGGGGGCTCTCAGGAGAGCAGTACTTC. This sequence encodes CASSSVPSGGLSGEQYF.

V is TRBV6-1 and J is TRBJ1-4, with D perhaps matching TRBD1 (5 bases). V lost 3 bases and J 4 bases, leaving 9 bases between the germline ends. Germline CDR1 and CDR2: MNHNS and SASEGT. CDR3 length: 14 residues. The CDR3 DNA reads TGTGCCAGCAGTGAGGACATCGATAATGAAAAACTGTTTTTT. Protein sequence: CASSEDIDNEKLFF.

This clonotype has more than one count but fewer than ten. J is TRBJ2-7 and V is TRBV7-6; a possible D gene is TRBD1 (6 bases). This CDR3 comprises 15 residues. Trimming shortened V by 5 bases and J by 2 bases, and 16 bases separated the two germline ends. The germline CDR1 and CDR2 sequences are SGHVS and FNYEAQ. The CDR3 nucleotides are TGTGCCAGCAGCAACTTCGGACAGCTCACCTACGAGCAGTACTTC. It translates to CASSNFGQLTYEQYF.

This clonotype has a count of ten or more. V is TRBV20-1 and J is TRBJ2-1; TRBD2 might be the D (6 bases). This CDR3 is 15 amino acids long. The germline CDR1 and CDR2 sequences are DFQATT and SNEGSKA (reference sequence). Trimming pared 5 bases from V and 0 bases from J, leaving 14 bases between. CDR3 region: CSALGGVYSYNEQFF. The CDR3, as DNA: TGCAGTGCTCTCGGCGGGGTCTACTCCTACAATGAGCAGTTCTTC.

This clonotype occurred a few times. This chain links TRBV3-1 with TRBJ1-1, with D unresolved. This CDR3 has 13 amino acids. The germline V and J ends were trimmed by 0 bases and 4 bases, with 6 bases remaining between them. The germline V gene encodes CDR1 LGHDT and CDR2 YNNKEL (reference sequence). CDR3 DNA sequence: TGTGCCAGCAGCCAAGAAGAGGGCACTGAAGCTTTCTTT. The encoded protein is CASSQEEGTEAFF.

This clonotype was seen at least ten times. This chain links TRBV25-1 with TRBJ1-2; 7 nucleotides align to TRBD1. The CDR3 runs to 14 residues. Per germline, CDR1 MGHDK and CDR2 SYGVNS. The ends lost 8 bases at V and 4 bases at J; junction bases unmatched: 10. The CDR3 spells CASSPAGTAYGYTF. The CDR3 nucleotides read TGTGCCAGCTCTCCGGCGGGGACAGCCTATGGCTACACCTTC.

A few counts support this clonotype. The genes are TRBV6-1 and TRBJ1-5, with D hard to call. Germline CDR1 MNHNS, CDR2 SASEGT. V was pared by 4 bases and J by 7 bases, with 11 bases between. The CDR3 runs 13 residues. CDR3 sequence (DNA): TGTGCCAGCAGTGCCCTCCCCGGGCAGCCCCAGCATTTT. Translating gives CASSALPGQPQHF.

This clonotype came up many times. The chain combines TRBV12-3 or TRBV12-4 with TRBJ2-5, with TRBD2 as a possible D gene (5 bases). Trimming removed 3 bases from V and 1 base from J, with 6 bases in between. The CDR3 spans 13 residues. CDR3 nucleotide sequence: TGTGCCAGCAGTTTGGGGAGCCAAGAGACCCAGTACTTC. It translates to CASSLGSQETQYF.

A remark on this clonotype: Mismatch with germline at one junction end may stem from a read error. The chain combines TRBV7-9 with TRBJ2-7; D might be TRBD1 or TRBD2, each matching 5 bases. This CDR3 has 15 residues. CDR1 and CDR2 from the germline V gene are SEHNR and FQNEAQ (reference sequence). Written as DNA, the CDR3 is TGTGCCAACAGCCCGCGGGTTCCCAGGGCGTACGAGCAGTACTTC. Its translation: CANSPRVPRAYEQYF.

This clonotype was seen repeatedly, ten times or more. The CDR3 coding sequence is TGTGCCAGCTCTAGCGGGGGCGAGTACAATGAGCAGTTCTTC. Its translation: CASSSGGEYNEQFF. This chain uses TRBV7-9 with TRBJ2-1; 10 nucleotides match TRBD2. CDR1 and CDR2 (germline): SEHNR, FQNEAQ (reference sequence). V was clipped by 8 bases and J by 4 bases; unmatched bases: 5. CDR3 length: 14 residues.

At least ten counts were recorded for this clonotype. This chain joins TRBV7-6 and TRBJ2-1, with 10 bases matching TRBD1. V dropped 0 bases and J dropped 6; count of bases not matched to a gene: 5. CDR3 length: 16 amino acids. Looked up from germline, CDR1 is SGHVS and CDR2 is FNYEAQ. CDR3 nucleotides: TGTGCCAGCAGCTTAGCCGGGACAGGGGCGGGCAATGAGCAGTTCTTC. Encoded protein: CASSLAGTGAGNEQFF.

The chain links TRBV7-9 to TRBJ1-2, with D perhaps matching TRBD1 (5 bases). V dropped 5 bases and J dropped 3 bases, with 13 bases sitting between them. This CDR3 is 14 amino acids long. The germline V gene has CDR1 SEHNR and CDR2 FQNEAQ (reference sequence). CDR3 sequence reads: CASSKAGRDYGYTF. The CDR3 nucleotides read TGTGCCAGCAGCAAGGCAGGGCGGGACTATGGCTACACCTTC.